This passage covers 18 T cell receptor beta chains from one sample sequenced in a study of T cell responses to AZD1222 COVID-19 vaccine. Repertoires were generated with immunoSEQ multiplex PCR, while TCRdb's copy carries only in-frame clones and drops some. The sample lists about 97,000 clones; 90% were seen once. The starting material was peripheral blood, obtained on day 0 of AZD1222 vaccination. These receptors were collected from an adult in good health.

The chain is built from TRBV5-4 and TRBJ1-3; D is uncertain. V was cut by 2 bases and J by 0 bases, with 9 bases left in between. Looked up from germline, CDR1 is SGHNT and CDR2 is YYREEE (reference sequence). The CDR3 spans 15 residues. For the CDR3, the DNA is TGTGCCAGCAGCTTTGGAGGGAACTCTGGAAACACCATATATTTT. Translating gives CASSFGGNSGNTIYF.

This clone showed up just once. CDR3 in DNA: TGTGCCAGCAGCCTCCCCAATGTGGGGGACACAGATACGCAGTATTTT. Residues: CASSLPNVGDTDTQYF. The chain uses TRBV5-4 and TRBJ2-3; D might be TRBD1 or TRBD2, each matching 5 bases. Germline V gene data show CDR1 as SGHNT and CDR2 as YYREEE (reference sequence). Trimming stripped 4 bases from V and 2 bases from J, with 17 bases between. The CDR3 runs 16 residues.

This chain uses TRBV7-9 with TRBJ1-2; D is ambiguous. With 4 bases removed from V and 3 bases from J, the gap between germline ends came to 9 bases. Germline CDR1 reads SEHNR; CDR2 reads FQNEAQ (reference sequence). The CDR3 totals 13 residues. In DNA, the CDR3 is TGTGCCAGCAGCTCCCCCTTAGACTATGGCTACACCTTC. As protein: CASSSPLDYGYTF.

The V call is TRBV7-6, the J call TRBJ2-1; D is ambiguous. The CDR3 runs 15 residues. CDR1 and CDR2 (germline): SGHVS, FNYEAQ. The germline V and J ends were trimmed by 5 bases and 8 bases, with 19 bases remaining between them. CDR3 sequence reads: CASSHLVRASDEQFF. The CDR3 coding sequence is TGTGCCAGCAGCCACCTTGTAAGGGCGTCCGATGAGCAGTTCTTC.

The V call is TRBV7-2, the J call TRBJ2-3; 9 nucleotides align to TRBD2. With V trimmed by 1 base and J by 5 bases, 7 bases remained unmatched. The CDR3 is 16 residues long. Germline CDR1 is SGHTA and CDR2 is FQGNSA. This chain's CDR3 is CASSLVLAGGRDTQYF. CDR3 coding DNA: TGTGCCAGCAGCTTAGTTCTGGCGGGGGGGCGAGATACGCAGTATTTT.

This sequence joins TRBV6-1 and TRBJ1-5, with D unresolved. The V gene lost 2 bases and the J gene lost 6 bases, with 17 bases spanning the gap. The CDR3 extends over 16 amino acids. Germline V gives CDR1 MNHNS, CDR2 SASEGT. The CDR3 coding sequence is TGTGCCAGCAGTGAACGGCCAGCCCGAGCGGGTCAGCCCCAGCATTTT. Translating gives CASSERPARAGQPQHF.

The chain couples TRBV5-1 to TRBJ1-6; D may be TRBD1 (6 bases). Deletions cut 0 bases from V and 9 bases from J, with 16 bases between. The germline CDR1 and CDR2 sequences are SGHRS and YFSETQ. The CDR3 is 16 residues long. The CDR3 spells CASSLGGALGASPLHF. The CDR3 DNA reads as TGCGCCAGCAGCTTGGGGGGGGCCCTGGGCGCTTCACCCCTCCACTTT.

The J gene is TRBJ2-2, the V gene TRBV6-5, with D hard to call. The V gene's germline CDR1 is MNHEY and CDR2 SVGAGI. V lost 6 bases, J lost 4 bases, and 15 bases lay in between. The CDR3 length is 15 residues. CDR3 protein: CASSQGWAVTGELFF. The DNA for the CDR3 is TGTGCCAGCAGCCAAGGGTGGGCGGTCACCGGGGAGCTGTTTTTT.

For the CDR3, the DNA is TGTGCCACCAGTGATTCAGCCGACACTGAAGCTTTCTTT. This gives the protein CATSDSADTEAFF. The rearrangement links TRBV24-1 to TRBJ1-1, with D hard to call. The CDR3 has 13 residues. V lost 2 bases and J lost 3, with 6 bases in between. The germline CDR1 and CDR2 sequences are KGHDR and SFDVKD.

The V call is TRBV19, the J call TRBJ1-1; no clear D gene. Germline loops: CDR1 LNHDA, CDR2 SQIVND (reference sequence). V gave up 7 bases and J gave up 6 bases, with 24 bases separating them. CDR3 length: 16 residues. This CDR3 reads CASIELTTSPWAEAFF. CDR3 coding DNA: TGTGCCAGTATAGAGCTGACCACCTCACCGTGGGCTGAAGCTTTCTTT.

As DNA, the CDR3 is TGTGCCAGCAGCTTCCCAGACTATGGCTACACCTTC. It yields the protein CASSFPDYGYTF. V and J are TRBV11-1 and TRBJ1-2, with unresolved D. The germline CDR1 and CDR2 sequences are SGHAT and FQDESV (reference sequence). Deletions cut 3 bases from V and 3 bases from J, with 5 bases between. This CDR3 has 12 residues.

The rearrangement uses TRBV5-1 and TRBJ1-1; D unclear. CDR1 is SGHRS and CDR2 is YFSETQ in the germline V gene. The CDR3 is 14 residues long. V lost 5 bases to trimming and J lost 1 base, with 12 bases between them. The CDR3 nucleotides read TGCGCCAGCAGGCGGGAGGGCTCGAACACTGAAGCTTTCTTT. This gives the protein CASRREGSNTEAFF.

The genes are TRBV13 and TRBJ2-7; D unclear. This CDR3 has 13 amino acids. Per the germline V gene, CDR1 is PRHDT and CDR2 is FYEKMQ (reference sequence). V shed 4 bases and J shed 5 bases, with 12 bases lying between them. The CDR3 sequence: CASSSSDRHEQYF. As DNA, the CDR3 is TGTGCCAGCAGCTCGTCGGATAGACACGAGCAGTACTTC.

The chain couples TRBV6-2 or TRBV6-3 to TRBJ1-2; D not resolved. CDR1 and CDR2 from the germline V gene are MNHEY and SVGEGT. The ends were cut back, 0 bases at V and 6 bases at J, with 11 bases in the middle. The CDR3 consists of 14 residues. CDR3 in amino acids: CASSYSRDSNGYTF. Here the CDR3 DNA reads TGTGCCAGCAGTTACTCGCGGGATTCGAATGGCTACACCTTC.

This clone was picked up one time. V and J are TRBV5-1 and TRBJ1-4; D perhaps matches TRBD1 (5 bases). CDR3 length: 13 residues. The V end lost 4 bases, the J end lost 4 bases, and 8 bases lay between the germline ends. Germline loops: CDR1 SGHRS, CDR2 YFSETQ. The CDR3 DNA reads TGCGCCAGCAGCAGGGGCGATAATGAAAAACTGTTTTTT. Protein sequence: CASSRGDNEKLFF. The full variable domain, with the rest looked up from reference TRBV5-1 and TRBJ1-4, is KAGVTQTPRYLIKTRGQQVTLSCSPISGHRSVSWYQQTPGQGLQFLFEYFSETQRNKGNFPGRFSGRQFSNSRSEMNVSTLELGDSALYLCASSRGDNEKLFFGSGTQLSVL.

J is TRBJ1-1 and V is TRBV18; D unclear. The CDR3 loop spans 12 amino acids. CDR1 and CDR2 from the germline V gene are KGHSH and LQKENI. V gave up 3 bases and J gave up 7 bases, with 9 bases separating them. This chain's CDR3 is CASSPARDEAFF. Written as DNA, the CDR3 is TGTGCCAGCTCACCTGCTAGGGATGAAGCTTTCTTT.

The chain joins TRBV2 to TRBJ1-6; D not resolved. The CDR3 sequence is 14 residues long. With 8 bases removed from V and 8 bases from J, the gap between germline ends came to 16 bases. Germline V gene lookup returns CDR1 SNHLY and CDR2 FYNNEI. The CDR3 reads CASGSQGSYSPLHF. As DNA, the CDR3 is TGTGCCAGCGGTTCACAAGGATCTTATTCACCCCTCCACTTT. The variable domain in full, completed from reference TRBV2 and TRBJ1-6, reads EPEVTQTPSHQVTQMGQEVILRCVPISNHLYFYWYRQILGQKVEFLVSFYNNEISEKSEIFDDQFSVERPDGSNFTLKIRSTKLEDSAMYFCASGSQGSYSPLHFGNGTRLTVT.

V usage is TRBV11-2 and J usage is TRBJ2-1; D gene uncertain. The CDR3 has 17 amino acids. Germline lookup yields CDR1 SGHAT and CDR2 FQNNGV. V lost 6 bases and J lost 6, with 24 bases in between. CDR3 nucleotides: TGTGCCAGCAGGTCAAACCCCTCAGCCTTGTGGAGCAATGAGCAGTTCTTC. It codes for CASRSNPSALWSNEQFF.